This TCR beta chain was observed in a study of CD8+ T cells in alopecia areata. Looking at the study overall: Twice daily, treated patients received 5 to 10 mg of oral tofacitinib. General study results and limits: Sequencing of scalp samples also includes resident alphabeta T cells from normal skin. More clonal than normal scalp was lesional scalp, particularly alopecia totalis/universalis. Mouse data revealed clearer TCR sharing than patient data did, a gap possibly tied to HLA.

Collected material from alopecia areata patients comprised lesional scalp punch biopsies and peripheral blood. Details on this clone: As yet, its antigen is unknown.

RNA extraction was followed by reverse transcription into cDNA, which acted as the sequencing template. This table comes from immunoSEQ multiplex PCR, and its TCRdb copy is limited to in-frame clones, with some not included. The sample includes 9,000 to 13,000 clones, 50% to 70% of them seen just once. The sample here was skin, taken at week 0. The TCR comes from a human donor with alopecia areata.

In nucleotides, the CDR3 is TGCGCCAGCAGCCCAACGAGGAAGGGGACGTCAGAGCAGTACTTC. It translates to CASSPTRKGTSEQYF. The chain carries TRBV5-1 and TRBJ2-7; D could derive from TRBD1 or TRBD2 (5 bases each). The germline V gene encodes CDR1 SGHRS and CDR2 YFSETQ. V was shortened by 4 bases and J by 7 bases, with 21 bases between the two germline ends. The CDR3 sequence is 15 residues long.